This T cell receptor (beta chain) was observed in a study of beta chain features in type 1 diabetes. The germline gives CDR1 KGHSH, CDR2 LQKENI. V shed 3 bases and J 1 base; nucleotides not matched to a gene: 8. The CDR3 runs 16 residues. Regarding this clone: Its specificity is unknown.

What was sequenced were expressed TCRB transcripts, since all of the isolated RNA had been reverse transcribed. The data were produced by immunoSEQ multiplex PCR, yet TCRdb's version contains in-frame clones alone and is incomplete. The table shows around 430,000 clones, with 30% occurring only once. General study findings and limits: Resolution of whether HLA type affects TCRB rearrangement was not achieved here. A greater similarity of naive, central memory and Treg TCRB repertoires was seen among patients than among healthy donors.

Isolation of CD4+ naive, central memory, regulatory and stem cell-like memory cells was achieved by sorting via CD45RO/CCR7/CD25/CD127/CD95/CD27. The source is a man between 18 and 35 years old in good health. Material: naive CD4+ T cells from blood. This chain joins TRBV18 and TRBJ2-7, with 8 positions matching TRBD1. The CDR3 DNA sequence: TGTGCCAGCTCACCCGGGGTTGGGACAGGATCCTACGAGCAGTACTTC. Protein product: CASSPGVGTGSYEQYF.